What follows are 27 T cell receptor beta chains derived from one specimen sequenced in a study of T cell repertoires in cytomegalovirus infection. TCRdb fed the reads into MiXCR, producing one record per CDR3 protein. The sample yields about 350,000 distinct CDR3 sequences, around a third seen once. Their antigen targets remain unknown. The specimen was cultured PBMCs, collected from culture after CMV antigen stimulation. The receptors were sampled from a human donor in good health (CMV status not recorded). Some clones in this sample may be carry-over from other donors' samples.

The chain links TRBV6-2 or TRBV6-3 to TRBJ1-2; D is unresolved. CDR1 is MNHEY and CDR2 is SVGEGT in the germline V gene. Deletions cut 4 bases from V and 8 bases from J, with 11 bases between. This CDR3 spans 12 amino acids. For the CDR3, the DNA is TGTGCCAGCAGTTCGATTGGGTACGGCTACACCTTC. Its protein is CASSSIGYGYTF.

This clonotype has a handful of counts. The V call is TRBV6-1, the J call TRBJ2-7; 12 nucleotides match TRBD1. There are 13 residues in the CDR3. Trimming removed 5 bases from V and 5 bases from J; junction bases left unmatched: 1. Germline V gene sequence: CDR1 MNHNS, CDR2 SASEGT. This CDR3 is CASSWDRGHEQYF. CDR3 nucleotide sequence: TGTGCCAGCAGTTGGGACAGGGGGCACGAGCAGTACTTC.

The J gene is TRBJ2-2, the V gene TRBV10-1; D gene unclear. Trimming cost V 4 bases and J 0 bases, with 21 bases left between them. The CDR3 is 19 residues long. Germline CDR1 reads WNHNN; CDR2 reads SYGVQD (reference sequence). This CDR3 is CASSAGEIPSFANTGELFF. The CDR3 region has the DNA TGCGCCAGCAGTGCAGGAGAGATCCCCTCCTTCGCGAACACCGGGGAGCTGTTTTTT.

The genes are TRBV20-1 and TRBJ2-1; 9 bases are a match to TRBD2. Trimming took 0 bases from V and 0 from J; bases not matched to a gene: 6. The CDR3 runs 17 residues. CDR1 is DFQATT, CDR2 SNEGSKA, per germline (reference sequence). CDR3 sequence reads: CSARDLTSGSSYNEQFF. The DNA for the CDR3 is TGCAGTGCTAGAGATCTGACTAGCGGTAGCTCCTACAATGAGCAGTTCTTC.

This clonotype was seen more than once but under ten times. The rearrangement uses TRBV28 and TRBJ1-4; perhaps TRBD1 as D (5 bases). V dropped 5 bases and J dropped 7 bases, with 11 bases sitting between them. The CDR3 loop spans 13 amino acids. Germline lookup yields CDR1 MDHEN and CDR2 SYDVKM. CDR3 amino acids: CASSEGVSEKLFF. CDR3 nucleotide sequence: TGTGCCAGCAGTGAAGGGGTATCTGAAAAACTGTTTTTT.

The J gene is TRBJ2-1, the V gene TRBV20-1; 8 nucleotides line up with TRBD2. The junction had 4 bases not matched to a gene; V was cut back by 7 bases and J by 5 bases. The CDR3 loop spans 12 amino acids. CDR1 and CDR2 from the germline V gene are DFQATT and SNEGSKA (reference sequence). The CDR3 nucleotides are TGCAGTGGAAATAGCGGGAACAATGAGCAGTTCTTC. Protein: CSGNSGNNEQFF.

This chain connects TRBV20-1 to TRBJ1-1; 8 bases map to TRBD1. This CDR3 is built from 13 residues. The junction had 6 bases not matched to a gene; V was cut back by 4 bases and J by 5 bases. Germline V lookup: CDR1 DFQATT, CDR2 SNEGSKA (reference sequence). The DNA of the CDR3 is TGCAGTGCTAAACAGGGGGAGGTTACTGAAGCTTTCTTT. Its translation is CSAKQGEVTEAFF.

The CDR3 spells CASSQDTSTHADTQYF. The CDR3 region has the DNA TGCGCCAGCAGCCAAGATACTTCCACGCACGCAGATACGCAGTATTTT. This chain connects TRBV4-1 to TRBJ2-3; D uncertain. This CDR3 is 16 amino acids long. Trimming cost V 0 bases and J 4 bases, with 14 bases left between them. The germline CDR1 and CDR2 sequences are MGHRA and YSYEKL.

This clonotype was seen only a few times. The chain recombines TRBV7-8 with TRBJ2-7; 8 nucleotides agree with TRBD1. After removal of 5 bases from V and 1 base from J, the junction contained 4 bases not matched to a gene. Germline CDR1 SGHVS, CDR2 FQNEAQ. The CDR3 totals 14 residues. CDR3 in amino acids: CASSVRQGSYEQYV. In DNA, the CDR3 is TGTGCCAGCAGCGTTAGACAGGGGTCCTACGAGCAGTACGTC.

The chain recombines TRBV20-1 with TRBJ2-3; TRBD1 agrees at 10 bases. The ends lost 0 bases at V and 5 bases at J; junction bases unmatched: 8. This CDR3 spans 16 amino acids. Germline CDR1 is DFQATT and CDR2 is SNEGSKA (reference sequence). CDR3 in DNA: TGCAGTGCTAGAGACCTGGACAGGGGGTTAGGAGATACGCAGTATTTT. It is translated as CSARDLDRGLGDTQYF.

The rearrangement uses TRBV6-2 or TRBV6-3 and TRBJ2-4; no firm D call. The CDR3 sequence is 11 residues long. The V end was cut by 2 bases, the J end by 8 bases, with 4 bases between. Germline V gene lookup returns CDR1 MNHEY and CDR2 SVGEGT. CDR3 nucleotides: TGTGCCAGCAGTTACGGCTACATTCAGTACTTC. Translating it yields CASSYGYIQYF.

This clonotype has a handful of counts. This chain links TRBV28 with TRBJ1-5, with TRBD1 matching 10 bases. The germline V gene encodes CDR1 MDHEN and CDR2 SYDVKM. The trim removed 4 bases at V and 4 bases at J, leaving 4 bases unmatched. The CDR3 totals 15 residues. CDR3 in DNA: TGTGCCAGCAGTTGGGGACAGGGGCTAAATCAGCCCCAGCATTTT. It specifies CASSWGQGLNQPQHF. Full variable domain (rest looked up from reference TRBV28 and TRBJ1-5): DVKVTQSSRYLVKRTGEKVFLECVQDMDHENMFWYRQDPGLGLRLIYFSYDVKMKEKGDIPEGYSVSREKKERFSLILESASTNQTSMYLCASSWGQGLNQPQHFGDGTRLSIL.

The chain is built from TRBV28 and TRBJ2-3, with 10 bases aligning to TRBD2. CDR3 length: 15 amino acids. The germline V gene encodes CDR1 MDHEN and CDR2 SYDVKM. J lost 0 bases, V lost 8 bases, and 5 bases had no gene match. The CDR3 spells CASQSGRASTDTQYF. CDR3 nucleotides: TGTGCCAGCCAGAGCGGGAGGGCAAGCACAGATACGCAGTATTTT.

This clonotype has just a few counts. This rearrangement joins TRBV5-5 to TRBJ1-3; TRBD1 might be the D (6 bases). Germline loops: CDR1 SGHKS, CDR2 YYEKEE (reference sequence). The V end lost 2 bases, the J end lost 2 bases, and 11 bases lay between the germline ends. The CDR3 is 15 amino acids. The CDR3 is CASSFGRGPGNTIYF. DNA of the CDR3: TGTGCCAGCAGCTTCGGCAGGGGCCCTGGAAACACCATATATTTT.

J is TRBJ1-5 and V is TRBV12-3 or TRBV12-4; 9 nucleotides align to TRBD1. Trimming cost V 6 bases and J 4 bases; bases outside gene matches: 4. The CDR3 sequence is 14 residues long. The CDR3 sequence is CASRTGTGNQPQHF. CDR3 in DNA: TGTGCCAGCAGAACTGGGACAGGGAATCAGCCCCAGCATTTT.

In its sample, this clonotype was seen a few times. The chain recombines TRBV6-5 with TRBJ1-1; a possible D gene is TRBD1 (5 bases). This CDR3 comprises 14 residues. V lost 8 bases and J 4 bases, leaving 17 bases between the germline ends. CDR1 is MNHEY and CDR2 is SVGAGI in the germline V gene. The CDR3 bases are TGTGCCAGCCGCTTGGGGGGTCGGGGCACTGAAGCTTTCTTT. Translation gives CASRLGGRGTEAFF.

This clonotype was seen a handful of times. The V gene is TRBV12-3 or TRBV12-4, the J gene TRBJ2-1; no clear D gene. V gave up 5 bases and J gave up 12 bases, with 11 bases separating them. This CDR3 has 11 residues. CDR3 nucleotides: TGTGCCAGCAGTATCTCGCTTGGGCAGTTCTTC. It specifies CASSISLGQFF.

V and J are TRBV7-2 and TRBJ2-5, with a weak D call TRBD2 (5 bases). There are 16 residues in the CDR3. CDR1 is SGHTA, CDR2 FQGNSA, per germline. V was shortened by 2 bases and J by 2 bases, with 15 bases between the two germline ends. CDR3 nucleotides: TGTGCCAGCAGCTTAACGCCCAGCGGAAAACAAGAGACCCAGTACTTC. Amino acid sequence: CASSLTPSGKQETQYF.

This chain links TRBV7-2 with TRBJ1-3; D unclear. CDR1 and CDR2 (germline): SGHTA, FQGNSA. V was cut by 2 bases and J by 2 bases, with 13 bases left in between. The CDR3 is made up of 16 amino acids. CDR3 nucleotide sequence: TGTGCCAGCAGCTTATACAGCACATCTCCTGGAAACACCATATATTTT. It specifies CASSLYSTSPGNTIYF. Variable domain in full (rest from reference TRBV7-2 and TRBJ1-3): GAGVSQSPSNKVTEKGKDVELRCDPISGHTALYWYRQSLGQGLEFLIYFQGNSAPDKSGLPSDRFSAERTGGSVSTLTIQRTQQEDSAVYLCASSLYSTSPGNTIYFGEGSWLTVV.

This clonotype has only a few counts. This chain joins TRBV28 and TRBJ1-3; perhaps TRBD1 as D (6 bases). Germline CDR1 MDHEN, CDR2 SYDVKM. Trimming stripped 6 bases from V and 3 bases from J, with 18 bases between. The CDR3 consists of 16 residues. CDR3 amino acids: CASSPRGGRGGNTIYF. The CDR3 nucleotides are TGTGCCAGCAGCCCCCGAGGGGGGCGGGGTGGAAACACCATATATTTT.

The chain joins TRBV7-2 to TRBJ1-2, with 7 bases matching TRBD1. The V segment lost 5 bases and the J segment 4 bases; nucleotides outside the gene matches: 13. This CDR3 spans 16 amino acids. The germline V gene has CDR1 SGHTA and CDR2 FQGNSA. CDR3 in amino acids: CASSPPGDRDLYGYTF. In DNA form, the CDR3 reads TGTGCCAGCAGCCCTCCCGGAGACAGGGACCTCTATGGCTACACCTTC.

In its sample, this clonotype was seen a few times. The CDR3 protein is CASSSNGLSNQPQHF. For the CDR3, the DNA is TGTGCCAGCAGTTCCAACGGACTCAGCAATCAGCCCCAGCATTTT. The rearrangement joins TRBV28 to TRBJ1-5; D not certain. CDR1 and CDR2 (germline): MDHEN, SYDVKM. The germline V and J ends were trimmed by 4 bases and 1 base, with 11 bases remaining between them. There are 15 residues in the CDR3.

This clonotype was seen only a few times. The gene calls are TRBV4-3 and TRBJ2-7; 15 bases map to TRBD2. Germline V gene lookup returns CDR1 LGHNA and CDR2 YSLEER. The CDR3 loop spans 20 amino acids. The V segment lost 4 bases and the J segment 0 bases; nucleotides outside the gene matches: 13. DNA for the CDR3: TGCGCCAGCAGCCCTCAAAACGGGACTAGCGGGAGGAGGAGCTCCTACGAGCAGTACGTC. This encodes CASSPQNGTSGRRSSYEQYV.

This clonotype was observed a few times. This rearrangement joins TRBV5-6 to TRBJ1-2; D unresolved. The CDR3 consists of 12 residues. The germline V and J ends were trimmed by 5 bases and 8 bases, with 13 bases remaining between them. Germline-derived CDR1 and CDR2 are SGHDT and YYEEEE. CDR3 region: CASRKQIEGYTF. DNA for the CDR3: TGTGCCAGCAGGAAACAAATTGAGGGCTACACCTTC.

This clonotype was observed a handful of times. This chain joins TRBV7-9 and TRBJ2-1; 7 positions agree with TRBD2. Germline V CDR1 and CDR2: SEHNR, FQNEAQ (reference sequence). The CDR3 has 16 amino acids. V was pared by 3 bases and J by 9 bases, with 14 bases of the junction left unmatched. CDR3 loop: CASSFGQAGESREQFF. The CDR3 nucleotides read TGTGCCAGCAGCTTCGGCCAGGCGGGAGAAAGTCGTGAGCAGTTCTTC.

Only a few counts were recorded for this clonotype. V usage is TRBV7-2 and J usage is TRBJ1-2; the match to TRBD1 covers 7 bases. The CDR3 has 15 residues. V was pared by 5 bases and J by 4 bases, with 10 bases of the junction left unmatched. Germline V gene sequence: CDR1 SGHTA, CDR2 FQGNSA. The CDR3 nucleotides are TGTGCCAGCAGCCCCGGACAGACAGGGACCTATGGCTACACCTTC. It codes for CASSPGQTGTYGYTF.

This chain uses TRBV7-8 with TRBJ2-1; 9 bases map to TRBD2. The trim removed 5 bases at V and 6 bases at J, leaving 11 bases unmatched. Per the germline V gene, CDR1 is SGHVS and CDR2 is FQNEAQ. The CDR3 totals 16 residues. This CDR3 is CASSTRTSARGNEQFF. CDR3 sequence (DNA): TGTGCCAGCAGCACCCGGACTAGCGCGAGGGGCAATGAGCAGTTCTTC.